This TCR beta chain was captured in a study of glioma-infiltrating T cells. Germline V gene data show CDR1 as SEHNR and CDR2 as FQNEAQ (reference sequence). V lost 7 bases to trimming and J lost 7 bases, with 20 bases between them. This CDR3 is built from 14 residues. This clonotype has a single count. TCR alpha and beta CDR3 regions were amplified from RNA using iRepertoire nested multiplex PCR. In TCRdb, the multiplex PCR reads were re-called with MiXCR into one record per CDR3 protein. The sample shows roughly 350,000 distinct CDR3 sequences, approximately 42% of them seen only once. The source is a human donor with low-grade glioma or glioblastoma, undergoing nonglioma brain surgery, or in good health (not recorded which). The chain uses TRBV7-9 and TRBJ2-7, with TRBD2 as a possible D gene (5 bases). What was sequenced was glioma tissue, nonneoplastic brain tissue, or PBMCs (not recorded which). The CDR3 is CASTRADQPREQYF. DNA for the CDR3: TGTGCCAGCACGCGAGCGGATCAACCACGTGAGCAGTACTTC.